These 6 T cell receptor beta chains were sequenced from one sample in a study of shared clonotypes between healthy human individuals (dated by TCRdb to the early 2020s). CD8 naive samples were obtained by positive selection for CCR7 among CD45RO-negative cells, yielding a CD45RA+CCR7+ population from which TemRA cells were excluded. Library creation used the immunoSEQ multiplex PCR assay. TCRdb limited this immuneACCESS table to in-frame rearrangements with V and J called. A share of clones is missing; checked studies link under half to unresolved V genes, and the rest is unexplained. The sample profile shows about 2 million clones; over 85% of them were found once. The ten largest clonotypes hold about 1.1% of the sample. Material: naive CD8+ T cells sorted from blood. Sample cell subset or site, as interpreted from the label and publication: CD45RA+CCR7+. The receptors here all came from a man younger than 35 in good health.

The chain joins TRBV19 to TRBJ1-5; D is ambiguous. Germline CDR1 reads LNHDA; CDR2 reads SQIVND (reference sequence). The V end was cut by 1 base, the J end by 7 bases, with 14 bases between. CDR3 length: 15 amino acids. The CDR3 bases are TGTGCCAGTAGTATAGGCTCCCCAGCAAGGCAGCCCCAGCATTTT. This encodes CASSIGSPARQPQHF.

The chain is built from TRBV18 and TRBJ2-7; 14 bases match TRBD2. V shed 3 bases, J shed 2 bases, and the junction held 6 bases outside the gene matches. This CDR3 is built from 17 residues. Germline-derived CDR1 and CDR2 are KGHSH and LQKENI. The DNA of the CDR3 is TGTGCCAGCTCACCGGGACTAGCGGGAGATCCCACCTACGAGCAGTACTTC. Translating it yields CASSPGLAGDPTYEQYF.

The chain recombines TRBV27 with TRBJ2-2; 10 bases are a match to TRBD2. The CDR3 extends over 16 amino acids. Germline V gives CDR1 MNHEY, CDR2 SMNVEV (reference sequence). Trimming at V came to 11 bases and at J to 1 base, leaving 10 bases not matched to a gene. CDR3 sequence: CACTPSGGENTGELFF. Here the CDR3 DNA reads TGTGCCTGCACCCCTAGCGGGGGAGAGAACACCGGGGAGCTGTTTTTT.

On this clone: Within the sample, other DNA sequences also encode this same CDR3. The rearrangement joins TRBV5-1 to TRBJ2-2; the match to TRBD1 covers 10 bases. Germline V gene lookup returns CDR1 SGHRS and CDR2 YFSETQ. Losses at the gene ends were 3 bases for V and 6 bases for J; bases not matched to a gene: 2. The CDR3 spans 14 residues. The CDR3 sequence: CASSSGQGAGELFF. Here the CDR3 DNA reads TGCGCCAGCAGCTCCGGACAGGGGGCCGGGGAGCTGTTTTTT. Using reference TRBV5-1 and TRBJ2-2 for the parts outside the CDR3, the full variable domain is KAGVTQTPRYLIKTRGQQVTLSCSPISGHRSVSWYQQTPGQGLQFLFEYFSETQRNKGNFPGRFSGRQFSNSRSEMNVSTLELGDSALYLCASSSGQGAGELFFGEGSRLTVL.

CDR3 DNA: TGTGCCAGCATGCCTCCTTTTGGGGAGGCCGGGGAGACCCAGTACTTC. Amino acid sequence: CASMPPFGEAGETQYF. The V call is TRBV2, the J call TRBJ2-5; possibly TRBD2 for D (6 bases). Trimming left V 7 bases short and J 5 bases short, with 23 bases between. CDR3 length: 16 amino acids. Germline V gives CDR1 SNHLY, CDR2 FYNNEI.

This chain joins TRBV18 and TRBJ2-7, with D perhaps TRBD2 (5 bases). Trimming took 0 bases from V and 9 from J, leaving 9 bases between them. The CDR3 is 12 residues long. The V gene's germline CDR1 is KGHSH and CDR2 LQKENI. The DNA of the CDR3 is TGTGCCAGCTCACCACCGGGAGCCTTGCAGTACTTC. Amino acid sequence: CASSPPGALQYF.